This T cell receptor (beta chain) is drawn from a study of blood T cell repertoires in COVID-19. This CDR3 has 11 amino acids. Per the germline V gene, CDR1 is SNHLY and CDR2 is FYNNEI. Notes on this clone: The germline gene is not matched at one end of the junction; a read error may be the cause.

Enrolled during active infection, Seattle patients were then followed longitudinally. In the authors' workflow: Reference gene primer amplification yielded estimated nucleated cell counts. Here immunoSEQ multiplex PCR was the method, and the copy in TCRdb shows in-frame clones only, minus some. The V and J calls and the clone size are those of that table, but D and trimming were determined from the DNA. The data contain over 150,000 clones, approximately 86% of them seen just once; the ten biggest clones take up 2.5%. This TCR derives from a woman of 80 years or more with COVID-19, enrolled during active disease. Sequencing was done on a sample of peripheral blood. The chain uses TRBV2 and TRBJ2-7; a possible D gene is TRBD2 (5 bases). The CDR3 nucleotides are TGTGCCAGCAGTGGGAGGTACGAGCAGTACTTT. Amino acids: CASSGRYEQYF.